This entry is about one T cell receptor beta chain. Its matching antigen is unknown. V gave up 3 bases and J gave up 6 bases; unmatched junction bases: 6. The CDR3 is 15 residues long. Per germline, CDR1 LGHNA and CDR2 YSLEER. This entry belongs to a study of blood T cells in healthy people across ages. Each sample gave at least 6.5 million isolated PBMCs. Overall study results and limits: Older age coincided with a roughly linear decline in TCR beta diversity per million T cells. Both naive CD4+ cell counts and diversity were greater in long-lived donors than in aged donors.

The second PCR ran roughly 7 to 12 cycles with a sample-barcoded 5' primer and J-beta primers. TCRdb called the 5' RACE reads again in MiXCR, with one record for every CDR3 protein. Counted here are some 800,000 distinct CDR3 sequences, roughly 44% occurring once; the ten biggest clones make up around 21%. The sequence was obtained from a man aged 55 to 70 in good health. The sequenced sample was blood. The J gene is TRBJ1-4, the V gene TRBV4-3, with 8 bases matching TRBD1. The CDR3 coding sequence is TGCGCCAGCAGCCAGGGCAGGGGGCGGGATGAAAAACTGTTTTTT. It encodes CASSQGRGRDEKLFF.